Following are 22 T cell receptor beta chains from one sample sequenced in a study of blood T cell repertoires in COVID-19. Measured with immunoSEQ multiplex PCR; TCRdb has only the in-frame clones, and not every one. The table has about 170,000 clones, about 80% seen once. The sequenced sample was PBMCs or T cells enriched from blood (not recorded which). The receptor source for this set is a man aged 45-65 years who had recovered from COVID-19.

This clone was seen a few times. In DNA form, the CDR3 reads TGTGCCAGCAGCCGCATACAGGGAGAGACCCAGTACTTC. Its translation: CASSRIQGETQYF. This chain joins TRBV3-1 (or the pseudogene TRBV3-2) and TRBJ2-5; TRBD1 might be the D (6 bases). Trimming took off 4 bases at V and 4 bases at J, with 10 bases between the two ends. Germline CDR1 LGHDT, CDR2 YNNKEL (reference sequence). This CDR3 contains 13 residues.

This CDR3 reads CATSARGTNTIYF. The CDR3, as DNA: TGTGCCACCAGCGCGAGGGGGACGAACACCATATATTTT. This chain connects TRBV15 to TRBJ1-3, with D possibly matching TRBD1 (6 bases). There are 13 residues in the CDR3. Looked up from germline, CDR1 is LNHNV and CDR2 is YYDKDF (reference sequence). The ends were cut back, 5 bases at V and 7 bases at J, with 12 bases in the middle.

The genes are TRBV6-5 and TRBJ1-2; D remains ambiguous. Trimming removed 6 bases from V and 8 bases from J, with 13 bases in between. This CDR3 has 12 residues. The germline gives CDR1 MNHEY, CDR2 SVGAGI. The CDR3 bases are TGTGCCAGCAGGACTACCGGTTTGGGCTACACCTTC. It yields the protein CASRTTGLGYTF.

The gene calls are TRBV7-9 and TRBJ2-3, with D possibly being TRBD1 (7 bases). The V end was cut by 5 bases, the J end by 3 bases, with 18 bases between. The CDR3 contains 16 residues. Germline V gene lookup returns CDR1 SEHNR and CDR2 FQNEAQ (reference sequence). CDR3 sequence: CASSSQGGVRTDTQYF. The DNA of the CDR3 is TGTGCCAGCAGCAGTCAGGGGGGAGTCCGTACAGATACGCAGTATTTT.

V usage is TRBV3-1 (or the pseudogene TRBV3-2) and J usage is TRBJ2-4; D is perhaps TRBD2 (6 bases). V shed 3 bases and J shed 4 bases, with 13 bases lying between them. The CDR3 extends over 15 amino acids. Germline V gene sequence: CDR1 LGHDT, CDR2 YNNKEL (reference sequence). The CDR3 region is CASSQRLVAKNIQYF. CDR3 DNA: TGTGCCAGCAGCCAGAGACTAGTAGCTAAAAACATTCAGTACTTC.

The rearrangement uses TRBV19 and TRBJ2-7; weak D call: TRBD1 (6 bases). Trimming removed 4 bases at V and 7 bases at J, with 17 bases between. This CDR3 has 14 amino acids. From germline, CDR1 is LNHDA and CDR2 SQIVND (reference sequence). The CDR3 here is CASSTTAQGGEQYF. The CDR3 bases are TGTGCCAGTAGTACTACCGCACAGGGTGGGGAGCAGTACTTC. Filled out from reference TRBV19 and TRBJ2-7, the complete variable domain reads DGGITQSPKYLFRKEGQNVTLSCEQNLNHDAMYWYRQDPGQGLRLIYYSQIVNDFQKGDIAEGYSVSREKKESFPLTVTSAQKNPTAFYLCASSTTAQGGEQYFGPGTRLTVT.

J is TRBJ1-1 and V is TRBV4-1; D remains ambiguous. Deletions cut 7 bases from V and 1 base from J, with 13 bases between. Germline lookup yields CDR1 MGHRA and CDR2 YSYEKL. The CDR3 loop spans 14 amino acids. The CDR3 DNA is TGCGCCAGCATGCCCATACTTCGGAACACTGAAGCTTTCTTT. Amino acids: CASMPILRNTEAFF.

This clone has just a few counts. The chain uses TRBV7-8 and TRBJ2-5, with 8 bases aligning to TRBD2. Germline lookup yields CDR1 SGHVS and CDR2 FQNEAQ. After removal of 7 bases from V and 4 bases from J, the junction contained 5 bases not matched to a gene. The CDR3 is 13 amino acids. The CDR3: CASNLGLAETQYF. CDR3 bases: TGTGCCAGCAATCTAGGACTAGCAGAGACCCAGTACTTC.

This chain joins TRBV5-5 and TRBJ2-3; 14 positions agree with TRBD2. CDR1 SGHKS and CDR2 YYEKEE come from the germline V gene (reference sequence). Losses at the gene ends were 3 bases for V and 3 bases for J; bases not matched to a gene: 3. CDR3 length: 16 residues. The DNA for the CDR3 is TGTGCCAGCAGCTGGGGACTAGCGGGGGCGACAGATACGCAGTATTTT. It is translated as CASSWGLAGATDTQYF.

V usage is TRBV28 and J usage is TRBJ1-2; D uncertain. The CDR3 contains 14 residues. Trimming removed 5 bases from V and 8 bases from J, with 18 bases in between. The germline V gene encodes CDR1 MDHEN and CDR2 SYDVKM. CDR3 coding DNA: TGTGCCAGCAGTCATCGGGGATCTACGCTCGGCTACACCTTC. This translates into CASSHRGSTLGYTF.

The chain links TRBV3-1 (or the pseudogene TRBV3-2) to TRBJ2-3; maybe TRBD1 (5 bases). CDR1 is LGHDT and CDR2 is YNNKEL in the germline V gene (reference sequence). Trimming shortened V by 0 bases and J by 9 bases, and 10 bases separated the two germline ends. There are 13 residues in the CDR3. The CDR3 DNA reads TGTGCCAGCAGCCAAGACAGGGTAGTCACGCAGTATTTT. Its translation is CASSQDRVVTQYF.

This chain connects TRBV4-2 to TRBJ1-5, with a tentative D call TRBD1 (5 bases). V was pared by 0 bases and J by 0 bases, with 18 bases between. This CDR3 has 19 residues. Per the germline V gene, CDR1 is LGHNA and CDR2 is YNFKEQ. The CDR3 reads CASSQDPDSFNYSNQPQHF. For the CDR3, the DNA is TGTGCCAGCAGCCAAGACCCCGACAGCTTTAATTATAGCAATCAGCCCCAGCATTTT.

This clone was seen only a few times. This chain uses TRBV7-9 with TRBJ1-5, with D unclear. The V end lost 4 bases, the J end lost 5 bases, and 6 bases lay between the germline ends. This CDR3 comprises 12 residues. CDR1 SEHNR and CDR2 FQNEAQ come from the germline V gene (reference sequence). CDR3 residues: CASSYFDQPQHF. DNA for the CDR3: TGTGCCAGCAGCTATTTCGATCAGCCCCAGCATTTT.

The gene calls are TRBV30 and TRBJ1-2; 8 nucleotides align to TRBD1. The CDR3 contains 13 residues. V shed 4 bases, J shed 8 bases, and the junction held 9 bases outside the gene matches. CDR1 is GTSNPN, CDR2 SVGIG, per germline (reference sequence). CDR3 loop: CAWTLTGVGGYTF. As DNA, the CDR3 is TGTGCCTGGACTCTGACAGGGGTTGGCGGCTACACCTTC.

This sequence joins TRBV4-2 and TRBJ2-3, with TRBD2 matching over 9 bases. The length of the CDR3 is 16 residues. Germline V gene sequence: CDR1 LGHNA, CDR2 YNFKEQ. Trimming took 5 bases from V and 4 from J; bases not matched to a gene: 10. The CDR3 DNA reads as TGTGCCAGCAGCTTGAGTAGCGGGGGAGGAGCAGATACGCAGTATTTT. Residues: CASSLSSGGGADTQYF.

The DNA of the CDR3 is TGTGCCAGTAGGCGCGACAGGGGTATCAACACAGATACGCAGTATTTT. Translating gives CASRRDRGINTDTQYF. The rearrangement joins TRBV19 to TRBJ2-3; 8 nucleotides align to TRBD1. The CDR3 is 16 residues long. V shed 6 bases and J 2 bases; nucleotides not matched to a gene: 10. In germline, CDR1 is LNHDA, CDR2 SQIVND (reference sequence).

V and J are TRBV7-2 and TRBJ1-2, with 7 bases lining up with TRBD1. Germline CDR1 and CDR2: SGHTA and FQGNSA. The CDR3 extends over 14 amino acids. V trimming: 7 bases; J trimming: 2 bases; junction bases outside the gene matches: 7. CDR3 residues: CASNPGGSNYGYTF. The CDR3 nucleotides read TGTGCCAGCAACCCAGGGGGGTCGAACTATGGCTACACCTTC.

This chain links TRBV14 with TRBJ1-2; D is possibly TRBD1 (5 bases). The CDR3 extends over 13 amino acids. Germline V gene sequence: CDR1 SGHDN, CDR2 FVKESK. The V and J ends lost 4 bases and 7 bases respectively, with 13 bases between them. Here the CDR3 DNA reads TGTGCCAGCAGCCTCTCGGCCGGGGGTGGCTACACCTTC. Residues: CASSLSAGGGYTF.

The chain has TRBV28 and TRBJ1-4; D uncertain. Germline-derived CDR1 and CDR2 are MDHEN and SYDVKM. V dropped 5 bases and J dropped 2 bases, with 15 bases sitting between them. This CDR3 has 16 amino acids. For the CDR3, the DNA is TGTGCCAGCAGTCTACACCGGGGTTCGACTAATGAAAAACTGTTTTTT. Translating it yields CASSLHRGSTNEKLFF.

The chain employs TRBV19 and TRBJ2-2, with TRBD1 identical over 8 bases. The length of the CDR3 is 15 residues. The V and J ends lost 7 bases and 2 bases, in that order; junction bases with no gene match: 6. The germline V gene encodes CDR1 LNHDA and CDR2 SQIVND (reference sequence). Here the CDR3 reads CASTDRGPNTGELFF. The CDR3 nucleotides are TGTGCCAGTACCGACAGGGGTCCTAACACCGGGGAGCTGTTTTTT.

This clone has only a few counts. The chain uses TRBV7-9 and TRBJ2-3, with TRBD1 matching over 8 bases. The CDR3 spans 15 residues. Germline V CDR1 and CDR2: SEHNR, FQNEAQ (reference sequence). J gave up 4 bases and V 2 bases, and 5 bases lay outside the gene matches. The CDR3 reads CASSLTRTGSDTQYF. The CDR3 bases are TGTGCCAGCAGCTTAACCCGGACAGGGTCAGATACGCAGTATTTT.

V and J are TRBV28 and TRBJ1-5; D gene uncertain. The CDR3 is made up of 13 amino acids. Germline values: CDR1 MDHEN, CDR2 SYDVKM. V dropped 8 bases and J dropped 0 bases, with 8 bases sitting between them. The CDR3 DNA reads TGTGCCAGCGCAGAATATAGCAATCAGCCCCAGCATTTT. Translating it yields CASAEYSNQPQHF.